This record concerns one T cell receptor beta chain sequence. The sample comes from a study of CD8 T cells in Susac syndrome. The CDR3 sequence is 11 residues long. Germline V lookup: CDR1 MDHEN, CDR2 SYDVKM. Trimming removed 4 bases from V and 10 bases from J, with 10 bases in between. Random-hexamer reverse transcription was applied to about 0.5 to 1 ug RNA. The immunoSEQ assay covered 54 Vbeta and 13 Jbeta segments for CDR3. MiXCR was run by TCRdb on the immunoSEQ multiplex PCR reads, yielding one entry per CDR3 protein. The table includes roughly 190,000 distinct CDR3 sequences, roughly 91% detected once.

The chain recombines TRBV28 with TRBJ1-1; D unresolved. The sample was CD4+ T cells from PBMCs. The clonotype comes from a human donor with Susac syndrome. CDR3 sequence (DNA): TGTGCCAGCAGTTCGGACCCGGGAGCTTTCTTT. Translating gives CASSSDPGAFF.